This TCR beta chain originates from a study of cytomegalovirus exposure and HLA in healthy donors. Germline trimming cut 2 bases from V and 3 bases from J; bases unmatched to any gene: 0. The CDR3 loop spans 14 amino acids. CDR1 and CDR2 (germline): SGHVS, FNYEAQ. The PCR ran on 60 Vbeta and 13 Jbeta primers. The data were produced by immunoSEQ multiplex PCR, yet TCRdb's version contains in-frame clones alone and is incomplete. The data contain 150,000 to 200,000 clones, 84% of them singletons. Sequenced material: PBMCs. This TCR derives from a man aged 50-59 years in good health and CMV-seropositive. The chain uses TRBV7-6 and TRBJ2-5; 10 nucleotides line up with TRBD2. The CDR3 here is CASSLLAGEETQYF. The CDR3 bases are TGTGCCAGCAGCTTACTAGCGGGGGAAGAGACCCAGTACTTC.